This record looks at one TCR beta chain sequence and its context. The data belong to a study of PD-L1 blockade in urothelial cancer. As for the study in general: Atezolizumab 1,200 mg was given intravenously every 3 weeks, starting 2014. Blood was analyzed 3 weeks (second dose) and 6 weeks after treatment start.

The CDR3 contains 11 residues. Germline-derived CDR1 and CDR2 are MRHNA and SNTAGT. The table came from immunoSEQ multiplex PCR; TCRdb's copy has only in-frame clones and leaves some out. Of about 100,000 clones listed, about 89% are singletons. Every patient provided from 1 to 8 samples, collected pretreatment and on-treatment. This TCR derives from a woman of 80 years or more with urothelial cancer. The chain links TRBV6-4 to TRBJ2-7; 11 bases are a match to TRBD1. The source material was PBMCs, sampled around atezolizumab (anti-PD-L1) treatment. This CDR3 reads CDGTGGYEQYF. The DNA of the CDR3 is TGTGACGGGACAGGGGGTTACGAGCAGTACTTC.